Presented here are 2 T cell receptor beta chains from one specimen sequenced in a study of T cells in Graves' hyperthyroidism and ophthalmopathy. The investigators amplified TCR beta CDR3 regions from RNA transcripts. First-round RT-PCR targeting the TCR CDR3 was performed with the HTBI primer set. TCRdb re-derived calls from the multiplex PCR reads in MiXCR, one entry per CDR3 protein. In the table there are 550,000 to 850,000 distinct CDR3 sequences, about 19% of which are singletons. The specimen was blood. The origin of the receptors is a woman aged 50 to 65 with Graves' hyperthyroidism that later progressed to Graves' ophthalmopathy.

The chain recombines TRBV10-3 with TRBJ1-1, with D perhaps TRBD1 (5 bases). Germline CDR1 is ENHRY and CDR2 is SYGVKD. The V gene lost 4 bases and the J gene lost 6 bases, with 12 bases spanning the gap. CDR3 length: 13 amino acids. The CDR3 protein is CAISVGEIAEAFF. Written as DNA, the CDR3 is TGTGCCATCAGTGTGGGGGAAATAGCTGAAGCTTTCTTT.

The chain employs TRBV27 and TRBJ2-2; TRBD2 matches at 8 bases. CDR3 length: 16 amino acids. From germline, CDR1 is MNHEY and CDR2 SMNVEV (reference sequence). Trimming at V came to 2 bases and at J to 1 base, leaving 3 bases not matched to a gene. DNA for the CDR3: TGTGCCAGCAGTTTACCCGGGGGGGAGAACACCGGGGAGCTGTTTTTT. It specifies CASSLPGGENTGELFF.